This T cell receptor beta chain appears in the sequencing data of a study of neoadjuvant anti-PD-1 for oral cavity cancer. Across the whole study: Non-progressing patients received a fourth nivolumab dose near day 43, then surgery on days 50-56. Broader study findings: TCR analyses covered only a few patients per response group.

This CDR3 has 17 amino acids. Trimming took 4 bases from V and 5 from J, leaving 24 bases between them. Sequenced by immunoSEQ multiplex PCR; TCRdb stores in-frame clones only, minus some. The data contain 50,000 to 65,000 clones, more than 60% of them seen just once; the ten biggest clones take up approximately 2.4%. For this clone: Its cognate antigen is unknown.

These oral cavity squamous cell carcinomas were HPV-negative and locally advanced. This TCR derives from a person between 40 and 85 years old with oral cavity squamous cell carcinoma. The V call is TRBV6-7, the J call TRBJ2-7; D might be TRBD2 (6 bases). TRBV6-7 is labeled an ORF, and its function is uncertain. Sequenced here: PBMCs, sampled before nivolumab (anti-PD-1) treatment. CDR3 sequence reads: CASSLLSFIPGGDEQYF. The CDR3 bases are TGTGCCAGCAGTTTACTATCCTTCATCCCCGGGGGTGACGAGCAGTACTTC.